This T cell receptor (beta chain) is from a study of blood T cells in healthy people across ages. This clonotype has more than one count but fewer than ten. Germline V gene data show CDR1 as MGHRA and CDR2 as YSYEKL. The CDR3 length is 14 residues. Germline trimming cut 6 bases from V and 6 bases from J; bases unmatched to any gene: 10. A second PCR, run for about 6 to 11 cycles, used a sample-barcoded 5' primer plus a J-beta primer mix. TCRdb re-derived calls from the 5' RACE reads in MiXCR, one entry per CDR3 protein. The sample includes 600,000 to 850,000 distinct CDR3 sequences, approximately 25% seen only once; the top ten take roughly 9%. These data are also associated with another study on T cells of mothers and their children. That study adds: Maternal samples each gave over 10 million TCR beta CDR3 reads, and child samples 3 million to 3.5 million each.

The TCR comes from a boy aged 5 to 17 in good health. Source material: blood. This chain uses TRBV4-1 with TRBJ1-1; TRBD1 aligns across 7 bases. The CDR3 region has the DNA TGCGCCAGCAGTCCCGCAGGGGGAAACCCTGAAGCTTTCTTT. Translating gives CASSPAGGNPEAFF.